Included here is one T cell receptor (beta chain) sequence, with context. This clonotype has a handful of counts. It has no known antigen specificity. The record has no base qualities; no much larger clone is one base away. The sample originates from a study of spatial heterogeneity in lung cancer (dated by TCRdb to the late 2010s). Concerning the study at large: Beta-chain transcripts were consistently detected in greater numbers than alpha-chain transcripts, which likely reflected higher beta-chain transcript abundance. In the raw uncorrected reads, each unique combination of TCR and UMI appeared more than ten times on average. In non-small cell lung cancer, the study made a quantitative comparison of TCR alpha and beta repertoires among multiple tumor regions, matched nontumor lung and blood. Nonsynonymous mutation counts, determined by whole-exome sequencing of tumor tissue, were related to TCR repertoire features. At surgery, both alpha and beta chains were TCR-sequenced in over 200 tumor regions, about 64 matched nontumor lung samples and around 50 PBMC samples.

The research as a whole found: Confirming at a functional level the hypothesis that regional TCRs recognize regional mutations was considered to require additional single-cell paired TCR alpha and beta sequencing. Ubiquitous expanded tumor TCRs were detected in blood more often at tumor resection than at routine follow-up.

The time point label of this sample denotes: sample taken at primary tumor resection. The donors were more than 65 patients from the lung TRACERx cohort who had early-stage, untreated non-small cell lung cancer. TCR sequencing used whole RNA extracted from tumor and nontumor lung tissue, or from cryopreserved PBMC samples, without cell sorting. Patients were selected for TCR sequencing only if sufficient RNA was available from at least two tumor regions. V was cut back by 3 bases and J by 4 bases, leaving a gap of 12 bases between them. Including cysteine and phenylalanine, the CDR3 has 13 amino acids. Here the CDR3 DNA is all that survives: 39 bases in frame from base 1. Sequences GTSNPN (CDR1) and SVGIG (CDR2) are obtained from the germline V gene (reference sequence). The library was generated by 5' RACE. The sequencer was a NextSeq 500. The TCR library protocol attached a unique molecular identifier to each TCR cDNA molecule to allow correction of PCR and sequencing errors. The original pipeline was this. Decombinator tools were used for TCR identification, UMI-based error correction and CDR3 extraction. TCRs above a frequency of 2 per 1,000, corresponding to the top 1% of the tumor frequency distribution, were defined as expanded. Each repertoire was subsampled 100 times to 5,000 TCRs, after which Renyi diversity was computed with the R vegan package. CDR3 similarity networks were built from amino acid triplet string-kernel similarity, connecting CDR3s with pairwise similarity above 0.82. TCRdb ran its own pipeline on the public reads, namely fastp trimming at Q25 and MiXCR clone calling, and kept in-frame beta chains. Identical CDR3 protein sequences are pooled into one entry, listed with their most common genes and DNA. The V and J calls and clone size come from TCRdb's table, not from the authors' own analysis. The sample table contains about 25,000 distinct CDR3 sequences; only one count was recorded for over 6% of them. The biggest ten clones account for 14% of the sample.

Here the chain combines TRBV30 and TRBJ1-1; the D segment could be TRBD1, given 5 matching bases. The material sequenced was PBMCs, taken at surgery. This sequence originates from a male donor with early-stage non-small cell lung cancer. DNA sequence: TGTGCCTGGAGGTGGTGGGGGAGCACTGAAGCTTTCTTT. The encoded protein is CAWRWWGSTEAFF.